These T cell receptor beta chains were read from a single sample in a study of T cells after somatic rescue of genetic block. TCRdb's table, derived via immunoSEQ multiplex PCR, lists solely in-frame clones and lacks some. The table lists approximately 88,000 clones, 85% to 90% of them singletons, with approximately 1.5% in the top ten. The source material was peripheral blood mononuclear cells (PBMCs). These TCRs come from a woman between 18 and 29 years old. The CDR3 runs from the conserved cysteine through the conserved F or W. D genes are given only for firm matches. Size is stated for part of the rows, as once, few or many counts, or as a class when the clone is expanded.

j_call	d_call	clone_size	v_call	cdr3_nt	cdr3_aa
TRBJ2-6	NA	NA	TRBV11-2	TGTGCCAGTACTCCTTCGACTGGGGCCAACGTCCTGACTTTC	CASTPSTGANVLTF
TRBJ2-1	TRBD2	NA	TRBV7-8	TGTGCCAGCACGCTGTCGGTCCGACTAGCGGGCCTATACAATGAGCAGTTCTTC	CASTLSVRLAGLYNEQFF
TRBJ2-7	TRBD2	NA	TRBV28	TGTGCCAGCAGTTCTGGACTAGCGGGGCCCGCCTACGAGCAGTACTTC	CASSSGLAGPAYEQYF
TRBJ2-3	NA	NA	TRBV10-2	TGCGCCAGCAGTGACCCCCGACAGCTCCAGGCTAGCACAGATACGCAGTATTTT	CASSDPRQLQASTDTQYF
TRBJ2-7	NA	NA	TRBV18	TGTGCCAGCTCCCCCCGGGGGGACAGATACTACGAGCAGTACTTC	CASSPRGDRYYEQYF
TRBJ2-7	TRBD2	NA	TRBV6-5	TGTGCCGGCATGCGTAGCGGGACCGCCTACGAGCAGTACTTC	CAGMRSGTAYEQYF
TRBJ1-1	NA	NA	TRBV4-1	TGCGCCAGCAGCCACCCTATTAGCACGGGCGTGAACACTGAAGCTTTCTTT	CASSHPISTGVNTEAFF
TRBJ1-1	NA	once	TRBV7-2	TGTGCCAGCAGCCCCCTCACAGTCACTGAAGCTTTCTTT	CASSPLTVTEAFF
TRBJ2-2	TRBD2	NA	TRBV2	TGTGCCAGCACCGGACTAGTTGAGGCCGGGGAGCTGTTTTTT	CASTGLVEAGELFF
TRBJ1-4	TRBD1	NA	TRBV14	TGTGCCAGCAGCCTCCTACAGGGGACCCCGGAACTGTTTTTT	CASSLLQGTPELFF
TRBJ2-1	TRBD2	NA	TRBV27	TGTGCCAGCAGTTTAGAGCGGACTAGTTATCATGAGCAGTTCTTC	CASSLERTSYHEQFF
TRBJ1-1	TRBD1	NA	TRBV7-9	TGTGCCAGCAGCTTTTTGGGGACAGGGGAAGCTTTCTTT	CASSFLGTGEAFF
TRBJ2-2	TRBD2	few	TRBV7-2	TGTGCCAGCAGCCCCAACCCCGGACTAGCGGGAGGGTTGTCCGGGGAGCTGTTTTTT	CASSPNPGLAGGLSGELFF
TRBJ2-7	NA	few	TRBV28	TGTGCCAGCAGTTCGGCACCAACCTACGAGCAGTACTTC	CASSSAPTYEQYF
TRBJ1-2	NA	NA	TRBV28	TGTGCCAGCAGCCTGTGGGAAGAAGTCCACTATGGCTACACCTTC	CASSLWEEVHYGYTF
TRBJ2-7	TRBD2	NA	TRBV10-3	TGTGCCTCAGCGGGGGCCCCGAGCTCCTACGAGCAGTACTTC	CASAGAPSSYEQYF
TRBJ1-5	TRBD1	once	TRBV10-3	TGTGCCATCAGTGGGGTAACAGGGGTTGGTCAGCCCCAGCATTTT	CAISGVTGVGQPQHF
TRBJ2-7	TRBD1	NA	TRBV27	TGTGCCAGCAGTTTAAGGGACAGACCCTCCTACGAGCAGTACTTC	CASSLRDRPSYEQYF
TRBJ2-7	NA	NA	TRBV30	TGTGCCTGGAGTGCTGGCACCTACGAGCAGTACTTC	CAWSAGTYEQYF
TRBJ2-5	TRBD2	NA	TRBV6-5	TGTGCCAGCGCGGGGGGTGTGGGAGAGACCCAGTACTTC	CASAGGVGETQYF
TRBJ2-3	NA	NA	TRBV4-1	TGCGCCAGCAGCCAAGAAGGGGTAGATACGCAGTATTTT	CASSQEGVDTQYF
TRBJ1-2	TRBD1	NA	TRBV15	TGTGCCACCAGCCGTGACAGGGACTATGGCTACACCTTC	CATSRDRDYGYTF
TRBJ1-2	NA	many	TRBV10-1	TGCGCCAGCAGTGAGTCGACGCAGTCGGTGGGCTACACCTTC	CASSESTQSVGYTF
TRBJ1-2	NA	many	TRBV19	TGTGCCAGTAACTCCGACTATTATGGCTACACCTTC	CASNSDYYGYTF
TRBJ2-1	NA	NA	TRBV28	TGTGCCAGCAGTTGGGGGTATTCCTACAATGAGCAGTTCTTC	CASSWGYSYNEQFF
TRBJ2-7	NA	NA	TRBV28	TGTGCCAGCAGCCATCCCCCCGAGCAGTACTTC	CASSHPPEQYF
TRBJ2-2	NA	NA	TRBV5-4	TGTGCCAGCAGCTCCGGGACCTACGCCGGGGAGCTGTTTTTT	CASSSGTYAGELFF
TRBJ1-1	TRBD1	NA	TRBV7-7	TGTGCTAGCAGCTTAGACAGGGGCACTGAAGCTTTCTTT	CASSLDRGTEAFF
TRBJ1-1	NA	NA	TRBV7-3	TGTGCCAGCAGCTTATACGGGCAGGAGGGCACTGAAGCTTTCTTT	CASSLYGQEGTEAFF
TRBJ2-7	TRBD1	NA	TRBV19	TGTGCCAGTAGTAGAGGGACAGCGTACGAGCAGTACTTC	CASSRGTAYEQYF